The 17 T cell receptor beta chains presented below share a single source sample, sequenced in a study of blood T cell repertoires in COVID-19. Sequencing was performed with immunoSEQ multiplex PCR; in TCRdb, only in-frame clones are kept and a portion is missing. The sample lists approximately 150,000 clones, around four fifths seen once, with around 2.1% in the top ten. The sequencing sample was made of peripheral blood. Receptor source: a woman of 80 years or more with acute or convalescent COVID-19.

As for this clone: The identical CDR3 is also encoded by other nucleotide sequences in the sample. The gene calls are TRBV6-5 and TRBJ2-7; no clear D. The CDR3 spans 12 residues. Trimming removed 5 bases from V and 0 bases from J, with 5 bases in between. Germline CDR1 and CDR2: MNHEY and SVGAGI. This CDR3 is CASSPVSYEQYF. The CDR3 coding sequence is TGTGCCAGCAGTCCCGTCTCCTACGAGCAGTACTTC.

V usage is TRBV6-2 or TRBV6-3 and J usage is TRBJ1-5; D not resolved. Germline-derived CDR1 and CDR2 are MNHEY and SVGEGT. The V end lost 2 bases, the J end lost 8 bases, and 4 bases lay between the germline ends. This CDR3 region has 11 residues. This chain's CDR3 is CASSYPEPQHF. The CDR3 bases are TGTGCCAGCAGTTACCCTGAGCCCCAGCATTTT.

This clone was recorded once. This chain links TRBV7-2 with TRBJ2-7; maybe TRBD1 (6 bases). V was shortened by 0 bases and J by 3 bases, with 6 bases between the two germline ends. The germline CDR1 and CDR2 sequences are SGHTA and FQGNSA. The CDR3 is 13 amino acids. The CDR3 loop reads CASSLADSYEQYF. As DNA, the CDR3 is TGTGCCAGCAGCTTAGCGGACAGCTACGAGCAGTACTTC.

V usage is TRBV6-1 and J usage is TRBJ1-4; 8 bases map to TRBD1. The CDR3 sequence is 18 residues long. Germline CDR1 MNHNS, CDR2 SASEGT. Trimming at V came to 1 base and at J to 0 bases, leaving 7 bases not matched to a gene. The chain's CDR3 is CASSEEARGPPTNEKLFF. The CDR3 coding sequence is TGTGCCAGCAGTGAAGAGGCCAGGGGGCCCCCAACTAATGAAAAACTGTTTTTT.

This chain links TRBV19 with TRBJ1-2; D unclear. Germline V gene data show CDR1 as LNHDA and CDR2 as SQIVND (reference sequence). CDR3 length equals 13 residues. V was shortened by 3 bases and J by 12 bases, with 17 bases between the two germline ends. The CDR3 DNA reads as TGTGCCAGTAGTATGGGTCATACGACCGCGGACACCTTC. It codes for CASSMGHTTADTF. The whole variable domain, filled in from reference TRBV19 and TRBJ1-2, reads DGGITQSPKYLFRKEGQNVTLSCEQNLNHDAMYWYRQDPGQGLRLIYYSQIVNDFQKGDIAEGYSVSREKKESFPLTVTSAQKNPTAFYLCASSMGHTTADTFGSGTRLTVV.

This chain connects TRBV5-6 to TRBJ2-5, with 9 bases matching TRBD2. The germline gives CDR1 SGHDT, CDR2 YYEEEE. This CDR3 has 16 residues. Trimming at V came to 1 base and at J to 5 bases, leaving 9 bases not matched to a gene. The DNA for the CDR3 is TGTGCCAGCAGCTTGAAACGCGGGAGGGTTTCGGAGACCCAGTACTTC. Translating gives CASSLKRGRVSETQYF.

J is TRBJ2-7 and V is TRBV7-2; the D gene is possibly TRBD2 (5 bases). This CDR3 spans 14 amino acids. V lost 3 bases and J lost 1, with 10 bases in between. Per the germline V gene, CDR1 is SGHTA and CDR2 is FQGNSA. CDR3 loop: CASSFQEASYEQYF. CDR3 sequence (DNA): TGTGCCAGCAGCTTCCAGGAGGCATCCTACGAGCAGTACTTC.

The chain recombines TRBV7-2 with TRBJ2-1, with TRBD2 matching over 7 bases. Looked up from germline, CDR1 is SGHTA and CDR2 is FQGNSA. CDR3 length equals 16 residues. Trimming took 3 bases from V and 5 from J; bases not matched to a gene: 10. CDR3 in DNA: TGTGCCAGCAGCTTCCGACTAGCATCGGGCCACAATGAGCAGTTCTTC. Protein product: CASSFRLASGHNEQFF.

The chain couples TRBV5-5 to TRBJ2-3; 10 positions match TRBD1. Germline-derived CDR1 and CDR2 are SGHKS and YYEKEE (reference sequence). V shed 3 bases and J 1 base; nucleotides not matched to a gene: 8. The CDR3 runs 17 residues. The CDR3 here is CASSSRGTGDGTDTQYF. The CDR3 DNA reads as TGTGCCAGCAGCTCACGCGGGACAGGGGACGGCACAGATACGCAGTATTTT.

The V and J genes are TRBV21-1 and TRBJ2-3; TRBD2, the table's D call, was not compared with the DNA. TRBV21-1 is annotated as a pseudogene. This CDR3 spans 20 amino acids. The CDR3: CASMDSSSYGGRFITDTQYF. The CDR3 coding sequence is TGTGCCAGCATGGACAGCTCGAGTTATGGCGGGAGGTTTATAACAGATACGCAGTATTTT.

V and J are TRBV5-4 and TRBJ2-6; the D is unclear. Trimming shortened V by 7 bases and J by 0 bases, and 5 bases separated the two germline ends. The length of the CDR3 is 13 residues. Per germline, CDR1 SGHNT and CDR2 YYREEE (reference sequence). The CDR3 nucleotides read TGTGCCAGCGGCACCTCTGGGGCCAACGTCCTGACTTTC. Its translation: CASGTSGANVLTF.

The chain uses TRBV4-3 and TRBJ2-1; D not resolved. CDR3 length equals 15 residues. CDR1 and CDR2 from the germline V gene are LGHNA and YSLEER. V lost 4 bases and J lost 3, with 13 bases in between. CDR3 DNA sequence: TGCGCCAGCAGCCCCCGGGTAACGGTCTACAATGAGCAGTTCTTC. Amino acid sequence: CASSPRVTVYNEQFF.

V and J are TRBV5-1 and TRBJ2-3, with 10 nucleotides matching TRBD2. Germline assignment: CDR1 SGHRS and CDR2 YFSETQ. The CDR3 loop spans 15 amino acids. The junction had 9 bases not matched to a gene; V was cut back by 7 bases and J by 4 bases. DNA of the CDR3: TGCGCCAGCGGAACTAGCGGGAATGGTGCAGATACGCAGTATTTT. Its translation: CASGTSGNGADTQYF.

V is TRBV21-1 and J is TRBJ2-5; the table's D call, TRBD1, was not checked against the DNA. TRBV21-1 corresponds to a pseudogene. The CDR3 runs to 15 residues. CDR3 loop: CASSIRQGIVETQYF. The CDR3 DNA is TGTGCCAGCAGCATCCGACAGGGAATAGTAGAGACCCAGTACTTC.

CDR3 sequence reads: CASSQGTTGETQYF. CDR3 coding DNA: TGTGCCAGCAGCCAAGGGACTACTGGAGAGACCCAGTACTTC. The chain carries TRBV11-2 and TRBJ2-5; TRBD2 matches at 7 bases. This CDR3 region has 14 residues. The germline CDR1 and CDR2 sequences are SGHAT and FQNNGV. Trimming removed 5 bases from V and 4 bases from J; junction bases left unmatched: 7.

The gene calls are TRBV7-9 and TRBJ2-4; D not certain. V lost 1 base and J lost 9, with 13 bases in between. The germline V gene encodes CDR1 SEHNR and CDR2 FQNEAQ (reference sequence). The CDR3 length is 14 residues. The CDR3 bases are TGTGCCAGCAGCTTAGACGGGTGGTCCGCCATTCAGTACTTC. It encodes CASSLDGWSAIQYF. The complete variable domain, with remaining parts taken from reference TRBV7-9 and TRBJ2-4, reads DTGVSQNPRHKITKRGQNVTFRCDPISEHNRLYWYRQTLGQGPEFLTYFQNEAQLEKSRLLSDRFSAERPKGSFSTLEIQRTEQGDSAMYLCASSLDGWSAIQYFGAGTRLSVL.

The chain carries TRBV24-1 and TRBJ1-2, with a possible D match to TRBD1 (6 bases). Germline assignment: CDR1 KGHDR and CDR2 SFDVKD. The CDR3 is 13 residues long. V shed 2 bases and J shed 3 bases, with 6 bases lying between them. CDR3 residues: CATSDYRDYGYTF. Written as DNA, the CDR3 is TGTGCCACCAGTGATTACAGGGACTATGGCTACACCTTC.